These T cell receptor beta chains were read from a single sample in a study of blood T cell repertoires in COVID-19. Measured with immunoSEQ multiplex PCR; TCRdb has only the in-frame clones, and not every one. The sample lists more than 200,000 clones; about nine tenths were seen once. Material: PBMCs or T cells enriched from blood (not recorded which). The source of these receptors is a man aged 30 to 39 in a cohort exposed to, infected with or recovered from COVID-19 (not recorded which). CDR3s include the opening cysteine and the closing phenylalanine or tryptophan. A D gene is named only where the DNA matches it firmly. Expanded clones get a size class; other rows say once, few or many, or leave the size out.

J: TRBJ1-4; V: TRBV15; size: NA; D: NA; DNA: TGTGCCACCAGCAGAGATCTGAGAAATGAAAAACTGTTTTTT; CDR3: CATSRDLRNEKLFF
J: TRBJ1-2; V: TRBV27; size: NA; D: NA; DNA: TGTGCCAGCAGGGGAGGTGCAAACTATGGCTACACCTTC; CDR3: CASRGGANYGYTF
J: TRBJ1-5; V: TRBV28; size: once; D: TRBD1; DNA: TGTGCCAGCAGTTTATTGCAGGGGGACAGCAATCAGCCCCAGCATTTT; CDR3: CASSLLQGDSNQPQHF
J: TRBJ1-1; V: TRBV12-3/TRBV12-4; size: NA; D: NA; DNA: TGTGCCAGCAGTTCCCCCCCTCCCCCTGAAGCTTTCTTT; CDR3: CASSSPPPPEAFF
J: TRBJ2-7; V: TRBV2; size: NA; D: TRBD1; DNA: TGTGCCAGCAGTGAACCCGGGACAGTGCACTACGAGCAGTACTTC; CDR3: CASSEPGTVHYEQYF
J: TRBJ2-1; V: TRBV5-1; size: NA; D: NA; DNA: TGCGCCAGCAGCTTGGCCAGGGGCGGCAACAATGAGCAGTTCTTC; CDR3: CASSLARGGNNEQFF
J: TRBJ2-3; V: TRBV28; size: NA; D: TRBD2; DNA: TGTGCCAGCAGACCAACTAGCGGGAGGCCAAGTAGAGGTGCAGATACGCAGTATTTT; CDR3: CASRPTSGRPSRGADTQYF
J: TRBJ2-5; V: TRBV7-2; size: NA; D: TRBD2; DNA: TGTGCCAGCAGCTTAGCGAACGGGGGGGAGACCCAGTACTTC; CDR3: CASSLANGGETQYF
J: TRBJ1-2; V: TRBV7-2; size: few; D: TRBD1; DNA: TGTGCCAGCAGCCCGCTGCAGGGGGCTAATGGCTACACCTTC; CDR3: CASSPLQGANGYTF
J: TRBJ2-7; V: TRBV9; size: NA; D: TRBD2; DNA: TGTGCCAGCAGCGTAGGGGGTAGCGGGAGTAACTCCGAGCAGTACTTC; CDR3: CASSVGGSGSNSEQYF
J: TRBJ1-4; V: TRBV6-1; size: NA; D: NA; DNA: TGTGCCAGCAGTGAAGAGAGCGGGACATTTAATGAAAAACTGTTTTTT; CDR3: CASSEESGTFNEKLFF
J: TRBJ2-1; V: TRBV28; size: NA; D: TRBD2; DNA: TGTGCCAGCAGTTTTTGGCGGGAGTTGGGAAATGAGCAGTTCTTC; CDR3: CASSFWRELGNEQFF
J: TRBJ1-5; V: TRBV2; size: NA; D: NA; DNA: TGTGCCAGCAGTGACTCTACGATTGGCAATCAGCCCCAGCATTTT; CDR3: CASSDSTIGNQPQHF
J: TRBJ2-5; V: TRBV7-9; size: NA; D: TRBD1; DNA: TGTGCCAGCAGCCAAGGGACAGCTAGGCCAGAGACCCAGTACTTC; CDR3: CASSQGTARPETQYF
J: TRBJ2-3; V: TRBV5-1; size: once; D: NA; DNA: TGCGCCAGCAGCTTGGTAGGGGTCACAGATACGCAGTATTTT; CDR3: CASSLVGVTDTQYF
J: TRBJ2-5; V: TRBV9; size: NA; D: TRBD2; DNA: TGTGCCAGCAGCGTAGGGGAGGGCCTCGGGAGGACCCAGTACTTC; CDR3: CASSVGEGLGRTQYF
J: TRBJ1-4; V: TRBV4-2; size: NA; D: NA; DNA: TGTGCCAGCAGCCAAGTTCACGCGCCGAGAGAAAAACTGTTTTTT; CDR3: CASSQVHAPREKLFF
J: TRBJ2-7; V: TRBV5-6; size: NA; D: TRBD1; DNA: TGTGCCAGCAGCCTTCGGGACAGGGGGTTCGAGCAGTACTTC; CDR3: CASSLRDRGFEQYF
J: TRBJ1-1; V: TRBV2; size: NA; D: NA; DNA: TGTGCCAGCCCTGGAGCCAGGGGAGGGACTGAAGCTTTCTTT; CDR3: CASPGARGGTEAFF
J: TRBJ1-5; V: TRBV9; size: once; D: NA; DNA: TGTGCCAGCAGCGTCCGGGGGGGCAGCAATCAGCCCCAGCATTTT; CDR3: CASSVRGGSNQPQHF
J: TRBJ2-7; V: TRBV9; size: NA; D: TRBD2; DNA: TGTGCCAGCAGCGTAGGGGGACTAGCGGGAACCAGCTCCTACGAGCAGTACTTC; CDR3: CASSVGGLAGTSSYEQYF
J: TRBJ1-3; V: TRBV12-2; size: NA; D: NA; DNA: TGTGCAAGTCGCCCTCTTATGTATGGAAACACCATATATTTT; CDR3: CASRPLMYGNTIYF
J: TRBJ1-1; V: TRBV5-1; size: NA; D: TRBD1; DNA: TGCGCCAGCAGCCGCCCCGGGACAGGAAACACTGAAGCTTTCTTT; CDR3: CASSRPGTGNTEAFF
J: TRBJ2-7; V: TRBV6-4; size: NA; D: TRBD2; DNA: TGTGCCAGCAGTGACTCTATACTAGCGGGAGTTTTAAACGAGCAGTACTTC; CDR3: CASSDSILAGVLNEQYF
J: TRBJ1-4; V: TRBV27; size: NA; D: TRBD1; DNA: TGTGCCAGCAGTTCCAGGACAGGGTATTTGGAAAAACTGTTTTTT; CDR3: CASSSRTGYLEKLFF
J: TRBJ1-3; V: TRBV7-2; size: NA; D: NA; DNA: TGTGCCAGCAGCTTAGCCGCAGGGCGAATATATTTT; CDR3: CASSLAAGRIYF
J: TRBJ2-2; V: TRBV2; size: NA; D: TRBD1; DNA: TGTGCCAGCAACCCGGGACAGGGGGAGGCCGGGGAGCTGTTTTTT; CDR3: CASNPGQGEAGELFF
J: TRBJ2-1; V: TRBV7-9; size: NA; D: NA; DNA: TGTGCCAGCAGCATAGTTACTGGGAGCCATGAGCAGTTCTTC; CDR3: CASSIVTGSHEQFF
J: TRBJ2-1; V: TRBV7-6; size: NA; D: TRBD1; DNA: TGTGCCAGCAGCTTAGGGGACAGGGTTAAAGTTCTGTTCTTC; CDR3: CASSLGDRVKVLFF
J: TRBJ2-1; V: TRBV6-5; size: NA; D: TRBD1; DNA: TGTGCCAGGGGGGGGGACAGGGCCTATGAGCAGTTCTTC; CDR3: CARGGDRAYEQFF
J: TRBJ2-1; V: TRBV27; size: NA; D: TRBD1; DNA: TGTGCCAGCAGTTTAAGCGGACAGGGGAATGAGCAGTTCTTC; CDR3: CASSLSGQGNEQFF
J: TRBJ2-5; V: TRBV5-1; size: NA; D: TRBD1; DNA: TGCGCCAGCAGCTTCCAGACCGGGACAGGTCAAGAGACCCAGTACTTC; CDR3: CASSFQTGTGQETQYF
J: TRBJ2-3; V: TRBV28; size: once; D: TRBD2; DNA: TGTGCCAGCACCTCTGAGCGGGGTTTTAGCACAGATACGCAGTATTTT; CDR3: CASTSERGFSTDTQYF
J: TRBJ2-5; V: TRBV24-1; size: NA; D: TRBD2; DNA: TGTGCCACCAGTGATTTGGTGGGAGGGCCTGAGACCCAGTACTTC; CDR3: CATSDLVGGPETQYF
J: TRBJ2-2; V: TRBV5-1; size: NA; D: NA; DNA: TGCGCCAGCAGCCCAACTTACAGGACCTCGAACACCGGGGAGCTGTTTTTT; CDR3: CASSPTYRTSNTGELFF
J: TRBJ1-3; V: TRBV19; size: NA; D: NA; DNA: TGTGCCAGTAAGCGGGACGCATCATCCTCTGGAAACACCATATATTTT; CDR3: CASKRDASSSGNTIYF
J: TRBJ1-5; V: TRBV20-1; size: once; D: TRBD1; DNA: TGCAGTGTTAGTGACCAGGGGGCGGGACAGCCCCAGCATTTT; CDR3: CSVSDQGAGQPQHF
J: TRBJ2-7; V: TRBV19; size: few; D: NA; DNA: TGTGCCAGTAGTATTCGGGCTAGCTCCGAGCAGTACTTC; CDR3: CASSIRASSEQYF
J: TRBJ1-1; V: TRBV2; size: few; D: TRBD1; DNA: TGTGCCAGCAGCACAGGGGTGATTGAAGCTTTCTTT; CDR3: CASSTGVIEAFF
J: TRBJ1-5; V: TRBV27; size: NA; D: NA; DNA: TGTGCCAGCAGTTTTCAGGGCTACAATCAGCCCCAGCATTTT; CDR3: CASSFQGYNQPQHF
J: TRBJ1-1; V: TRBV5-1; size: NA; D: NA; DNA: TGCGCCAGCAGCTTAAGACAGGAGATGAACACTGAAGCTTTCTTT; CDR3: CASSLRQEMNTEAFF
J: TRBJ1-6; V: TRBV6-2/TRBV6-3; size: NA; D: TRBD1; DNA: TGTGCCAGCAGTTACCAACGACAGGGGGCTCTCCGTAATTCACCCCTCCACTTT; CDR3: CASSYQRQGALRNSPLHF
J: TRBJ2-7; V: TRBV7-3; size: NA; D: NA; DNA: TGTGCCAGCAGCTTAGACCAGGGTCCCTACGAGCAGTACTTC; CDR3: CASSLDQGPYEQYF
J: TRBJ2-1; V: TRBV9; size: NA; D: TRBD2; DNA: TGTGCCAGCAGCGTAGAACTAGCGGGGACTCCAAGCTCCTACAATGAGCAGTTCTTC; CDR3: CASSVELAGTPSSYNEQFF
J: TRBJ2-7; V: TRBV7-2; size: NA; D: TRBD2; DNA: TGTGCCAGCAGCTTAAGGCTTGGGTCGGGAGGGCCGCGGTACGAGCAGTACTTC; CDR3: CASSLRLGSGGPRYEQYF
J: TRBJ1-3; V: TRBV28; size: NA; D: TRBD1; DNA: TGTGCCAGCAGAACATCGGGACAGGGTCGAGGAAACACCATATATTTT; CDR3: CASRTSGQGRGNTIYF
J: TRBJ2-7; V: TRBV28; size: NA; D: NA; DNA: TGTGCCAGCAGGGCAGGGGAGACTTACGAGCAGTACTTC; CDR3: CASRAGETYEQYF
J: TRBJ1-5; V: TRBV19; size: NA; D: TRBD1; DNA: TGTGCCAGTAGAGAGGGACAGGGAATAGCTCAGCCCCAGCATTTT; CDR3: CASREGQGIAQPQHF
J: TRBJ2-1; V: TRBV29-1; size: NA; D: NA; DNA: TGCAGCGTTGGGACCCGGGACATGGGCTACAATGAGCAGTTCTTC; CDR3: CSVGTRDMGYNEQFF
J: TRBJ1-4; V: TRBV24-1; size: NA; D: NA; DNA: TGTGCCACCAGTGATGCCGGGTCAGGGCCAAAACTGTTTTTT; CDR3: CATSDAGSGPKLFF
J: TRBJ1-1; V: TRBV9; size: once; D: NA; DNA: TGTGCCAGCAGCGTAGGAGCCGAGAACACTGAAGCTTTCTTT; CDR3: CASSVGAENTEAFF
J: TRBJ2-7; V: TRBV5-4; size: NA; D: NA; DNA: TGTGCCAGCAGCCCGATAGGACAGCCCTACGAGCAGTACTTC; CDR3: CASSPIGQPYEQYF
J: TRBJ2-1; V: TRBV11-3; size: NA; D: NA; DNA: TGTGCCAGCAGCTTAGGCGGGAAGGTAACGAATGAGCAGTTCTTC; CDR3: CASSLGGKVTNEQFF
J: TRBJ1-4; V: TRBV7-2; size: NA; D: NA; DNA: TGTGCCAGCAGCTCCAGGGTGGGGAATGAAAAACTGTTTTTT; CDR3: CASSSRVGNEKLFF
J: TRBJ2-3; V: TRBV27; size: NA; D: TRBD2; DNA: TGTGCCAGCAGTTTCGTGGGAGGGAGCACAGATACGCAGTATTTT; CDR3: CASSFVGGSTDTQYF
J: TRBJ2-3; V: TRBV19; size: NA; D: TRBD2; DNA: TGTGCCAGTAGTATAGCGGGGGGGGCCCCAGATACGCAGTATTTT; CDR3: CASSIAGGAPDTQYF
J: TRBJ1-2; V: TRBV28; size: NA; D: TRBD1; DNA: TGTGCCAGCAGTTTTCGCGTTACCATCGCCGGGACAGGGGATAACTATGGCTACACCTTC; CDR3: CASSFRVTIAGTGDNYGYTF
J: TRBJ1-5; V: TRBV10-3; size: NA; D: NA; DNA: TGTGCCATCAAAGGGGAGGGGAATAGCAATCAGCCCCAGCATTTT; CDR3: CAIKGEGNSNQPQHF
J: TRBJ1-3; V: TRBV7-6; size: once; D: NA; DNA: TGTGCCAGCAGCTTAGATCGGCGGCCTTCTGGAAACACCATATATTTT; CDR3: CASSLDRRPSGNTIYF
J: TRBJ1-6; V: TRBV27; size: NA; D: NA; DNA: TGTGCCAGCAGTTTTTGGAGGGACAATTCACCCCTCCACTTT; CDR3: CASSFWRDNSPLHF